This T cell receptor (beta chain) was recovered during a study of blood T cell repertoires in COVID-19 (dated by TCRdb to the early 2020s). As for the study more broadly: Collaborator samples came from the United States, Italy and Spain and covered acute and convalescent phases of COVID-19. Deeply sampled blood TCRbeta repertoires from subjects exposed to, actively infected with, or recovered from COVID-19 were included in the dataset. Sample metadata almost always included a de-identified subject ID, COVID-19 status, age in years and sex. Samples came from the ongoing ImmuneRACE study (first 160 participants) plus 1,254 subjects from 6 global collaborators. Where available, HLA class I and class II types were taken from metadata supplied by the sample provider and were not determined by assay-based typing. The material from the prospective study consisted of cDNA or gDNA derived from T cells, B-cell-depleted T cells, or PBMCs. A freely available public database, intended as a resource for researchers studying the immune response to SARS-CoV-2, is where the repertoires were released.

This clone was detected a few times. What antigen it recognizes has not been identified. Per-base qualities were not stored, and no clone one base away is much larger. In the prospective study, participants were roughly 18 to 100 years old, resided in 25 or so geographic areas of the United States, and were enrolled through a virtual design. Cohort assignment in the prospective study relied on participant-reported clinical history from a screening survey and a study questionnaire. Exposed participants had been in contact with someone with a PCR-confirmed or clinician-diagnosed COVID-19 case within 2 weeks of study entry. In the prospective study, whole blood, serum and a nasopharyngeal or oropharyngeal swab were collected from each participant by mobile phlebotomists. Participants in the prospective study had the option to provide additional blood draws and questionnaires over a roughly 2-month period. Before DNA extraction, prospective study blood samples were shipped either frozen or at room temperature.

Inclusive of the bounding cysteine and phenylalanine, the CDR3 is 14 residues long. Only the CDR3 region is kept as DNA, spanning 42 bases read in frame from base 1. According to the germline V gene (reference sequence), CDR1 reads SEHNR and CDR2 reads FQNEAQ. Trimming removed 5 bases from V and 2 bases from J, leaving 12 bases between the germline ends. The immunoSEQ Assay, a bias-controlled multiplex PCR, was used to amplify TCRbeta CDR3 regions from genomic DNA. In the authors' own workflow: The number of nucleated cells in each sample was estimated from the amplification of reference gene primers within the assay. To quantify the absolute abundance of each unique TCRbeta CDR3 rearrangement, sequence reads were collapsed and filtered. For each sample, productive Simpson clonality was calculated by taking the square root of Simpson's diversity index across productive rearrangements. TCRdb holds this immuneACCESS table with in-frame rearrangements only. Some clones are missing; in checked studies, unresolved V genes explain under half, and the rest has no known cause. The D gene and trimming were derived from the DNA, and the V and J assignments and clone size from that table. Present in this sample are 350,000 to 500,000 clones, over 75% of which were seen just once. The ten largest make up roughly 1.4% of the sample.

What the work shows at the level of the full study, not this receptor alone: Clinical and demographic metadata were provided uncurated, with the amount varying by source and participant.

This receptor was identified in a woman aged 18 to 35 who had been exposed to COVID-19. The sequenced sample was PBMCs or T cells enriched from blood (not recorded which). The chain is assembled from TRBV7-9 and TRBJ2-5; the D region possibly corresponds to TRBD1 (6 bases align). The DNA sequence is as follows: TGTGCCAGCAGCGCTACAGGGCTACAAGAGACCCAGTACTTC. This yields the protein CASSATGLQETQYF.